This TCR beta chain is drawn from a study of T cell changes during pregnancy in multiple sclerosis. Germline values: CDR1 MNHEY, CDR2 SVGAGI. CDR3 length equals 16 residues. V shed 2 bases, J shed 1 base, and the junction held 4 bases outside the gene matches. Clones were sequenced by immunoSEQ multiplex PCR, and TCRdb holds only the in-frame ones, with some missing. The table shows 69,000 or so clones, with approximately 91% occurring only once. This clone was seen only once. This sequence was found in a female donor with multiple sclerosis, enrolled in a pregnancy study. The starting material was peripheral blood, obtained in the third trimester of pregnancy. V gene TRBV6-5 combines with J gene TRBJ2-1; 8 bases match TRBD1. The CDR3 reads CASSYTGGQSYNEQFF. CDR3 DNA sequence: TGTGCCAGCAGTTACACAGGGGGACAATCCTACAATGAGCAGTTCTTC.